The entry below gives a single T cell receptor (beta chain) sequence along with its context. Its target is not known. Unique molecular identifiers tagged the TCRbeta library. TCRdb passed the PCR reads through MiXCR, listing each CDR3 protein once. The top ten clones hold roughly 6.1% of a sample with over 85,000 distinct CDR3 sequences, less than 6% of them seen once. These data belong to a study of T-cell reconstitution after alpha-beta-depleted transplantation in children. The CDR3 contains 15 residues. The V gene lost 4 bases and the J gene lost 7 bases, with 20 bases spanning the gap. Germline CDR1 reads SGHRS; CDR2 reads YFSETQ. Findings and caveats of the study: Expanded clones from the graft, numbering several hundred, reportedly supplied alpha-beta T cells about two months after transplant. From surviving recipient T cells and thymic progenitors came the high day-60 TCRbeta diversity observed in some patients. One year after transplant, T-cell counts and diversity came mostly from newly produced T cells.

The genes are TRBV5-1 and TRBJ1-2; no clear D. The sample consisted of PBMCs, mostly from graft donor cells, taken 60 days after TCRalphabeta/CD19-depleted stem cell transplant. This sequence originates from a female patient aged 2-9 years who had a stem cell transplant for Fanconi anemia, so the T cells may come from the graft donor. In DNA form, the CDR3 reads TGCGCCAGCAGCACGGGTCGGGCAACACCGGGTGGCTACACCTTC. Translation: CASSTGRATPGGYTF.